Sequencing of this T cell receptor beta chain was carried out in a study of shared clonotypes between healthy human individuals. In the study overall: CD4 naive and CD4 memory each took three plates per donor, while CD8 naive took two and CD8 memory one.

The method was immunoSEQ multiplex PCR; TCRdb's version includes in-frame clones alone and lacks a portion of them. The data contain 1.5 million to 2.5 million clones, approximately 94% of them singletons. Naivety among CD8 cells was defined by CD45RO negativity and positive CCR7 selection, thereby excluding terminally differentiated effector memory CD45RA+ cells. V shed 4 bases and J shed 4 bases, with 18 bases lying between them. Per the germline V gene, CDR1 is LGHNA and CDR2 is YSLEER. This CDR3 spans 16 amino acids. Material for sequencing was naive CD8+ T cells sorted from blood. The TCR originated in a man aged 18-30 years in good health. The chain joins TRBV4-3 to TRBJ2-3, with D possibly being TRBD2 (6 bases). The CDR3 here is CASSLSGTPGADTQYF. DNA for the CDR3: TGCGCCAGCAGCCTATCCGGCACCCCGGGGGCAGATACGCAGTATTTT.